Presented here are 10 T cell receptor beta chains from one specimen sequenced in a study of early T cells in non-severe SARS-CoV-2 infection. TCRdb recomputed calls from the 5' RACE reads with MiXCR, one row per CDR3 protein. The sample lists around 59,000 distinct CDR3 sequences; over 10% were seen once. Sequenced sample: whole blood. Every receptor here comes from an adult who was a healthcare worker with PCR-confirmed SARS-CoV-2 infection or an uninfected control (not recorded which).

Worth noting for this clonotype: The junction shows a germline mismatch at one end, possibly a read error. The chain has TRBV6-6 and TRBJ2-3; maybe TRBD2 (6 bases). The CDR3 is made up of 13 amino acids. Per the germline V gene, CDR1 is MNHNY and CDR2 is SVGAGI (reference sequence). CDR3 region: CTSSGETRDTQYF. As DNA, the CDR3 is TGTACCAGCAGTGGCGAGACTAGGGATACGCAGTATTTT.

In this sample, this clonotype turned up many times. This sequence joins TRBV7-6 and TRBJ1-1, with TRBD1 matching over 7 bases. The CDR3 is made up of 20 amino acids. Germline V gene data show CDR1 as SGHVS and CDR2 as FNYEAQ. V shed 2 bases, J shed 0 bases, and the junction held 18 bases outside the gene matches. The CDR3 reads CASSLKGPQGHQEMNTEAFF. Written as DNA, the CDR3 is TGTGCCAGCAGCTTAAAGGGTCCACAGGGGCATCAAGAGATGAACACTGAAGCTTTCTTT.

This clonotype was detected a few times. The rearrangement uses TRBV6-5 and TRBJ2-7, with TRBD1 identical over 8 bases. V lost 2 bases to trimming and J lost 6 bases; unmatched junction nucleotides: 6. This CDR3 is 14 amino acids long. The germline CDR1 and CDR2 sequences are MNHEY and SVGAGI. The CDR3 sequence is CASSYGGQAGEQYF. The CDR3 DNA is TGTGCCAGCAGTTACGGGGGACAGGCGGGCGAGCAGTACTTC.

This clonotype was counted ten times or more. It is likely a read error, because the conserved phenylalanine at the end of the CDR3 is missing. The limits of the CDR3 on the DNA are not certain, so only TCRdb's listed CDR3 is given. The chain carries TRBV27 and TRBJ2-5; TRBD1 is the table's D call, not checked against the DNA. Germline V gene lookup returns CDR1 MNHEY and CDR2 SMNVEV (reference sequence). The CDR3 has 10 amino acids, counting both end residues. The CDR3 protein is CASSFGTSKG.

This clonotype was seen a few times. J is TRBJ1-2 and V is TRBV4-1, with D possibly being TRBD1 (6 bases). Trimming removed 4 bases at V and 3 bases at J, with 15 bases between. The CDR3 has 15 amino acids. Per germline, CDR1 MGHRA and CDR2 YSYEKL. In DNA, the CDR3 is TGCGCCAGCAGCCGCGTAGCCAGGGGAGACTATGGCTACACCTTC. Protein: CASSRVARGDYGYTF.

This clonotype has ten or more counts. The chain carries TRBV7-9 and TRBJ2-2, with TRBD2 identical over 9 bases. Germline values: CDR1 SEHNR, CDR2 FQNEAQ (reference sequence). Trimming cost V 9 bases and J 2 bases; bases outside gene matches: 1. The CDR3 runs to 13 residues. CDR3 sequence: CASGTSNTGELFF. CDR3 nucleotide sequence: TGTGCCAGTGGGACTAGCAACACCGGGGAGCTGTTTTTT.

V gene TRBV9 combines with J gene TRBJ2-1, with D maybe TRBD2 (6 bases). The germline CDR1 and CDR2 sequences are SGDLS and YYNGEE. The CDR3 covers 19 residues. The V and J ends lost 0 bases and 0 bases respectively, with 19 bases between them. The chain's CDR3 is CASSVGGSGYLSSYNEQFF. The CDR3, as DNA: TGTGCCAGCAGCGTAGGAGGTAGCGGTTATTTGAGCTCCTACAATGAGCAGTTCTTC. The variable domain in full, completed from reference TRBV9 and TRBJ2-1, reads DSGVTQTPKHLITATGQRVTLRCSPRSGDLSVYWYQQSLDQGLQFLIQYYNGEERAKGNILERFSAQQFPDLHSELNLSSLELGDSALYFCASSVGGSGYLSSYNEQFFGPGTRLTVL.

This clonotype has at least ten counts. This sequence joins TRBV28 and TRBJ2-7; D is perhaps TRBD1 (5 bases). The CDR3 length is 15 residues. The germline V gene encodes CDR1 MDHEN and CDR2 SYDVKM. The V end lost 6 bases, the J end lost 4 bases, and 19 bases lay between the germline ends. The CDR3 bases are TGTGCCAGCAGAGCCCAGGGTAATATCGTTTACGAGCAGTACTTC. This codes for CASRAQGNIVYEQYF. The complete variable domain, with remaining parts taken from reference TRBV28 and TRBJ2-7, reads DVKVTQSSRYLVKRTGEKVFLECVQDMDHENMFWYRQDPGLGLRLIYFSYDVKMKEKGDIPEGYSVSREKKERFSLILESASTNQTSMYLCASRAQGNIVYEQYFGPGTRLTVT.

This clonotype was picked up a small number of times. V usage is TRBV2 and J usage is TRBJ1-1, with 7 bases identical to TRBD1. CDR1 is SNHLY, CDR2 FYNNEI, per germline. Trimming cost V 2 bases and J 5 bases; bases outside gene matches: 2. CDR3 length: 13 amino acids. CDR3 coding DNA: TGTGCCAGCAGTGAACGACAGGGAACTGAAGCTTTCTTT. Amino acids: CASSERQGTEAFF.

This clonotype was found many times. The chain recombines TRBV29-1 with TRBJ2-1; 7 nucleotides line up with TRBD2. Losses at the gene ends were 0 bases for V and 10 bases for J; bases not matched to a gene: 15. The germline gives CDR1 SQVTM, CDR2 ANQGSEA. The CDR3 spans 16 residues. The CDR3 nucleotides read TGCAGCGTTGAAGACTGGGCTGTGGCTAGCGGAGCGGAGCAGTTCTTC. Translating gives CSVEDWAVASGAEQFF.